The 30 T cell receptor beta chains reported below all come from one sample, sequenced in a study of blood T cell repertoires in COVID-19. Here immunoSEQ multiplex PCR was the method, and the copy in TCRdb shows in-frame clones only, minus some. The sample includes 300,000 to 400,000 clones, more than 70% seen only once; the top ten take about 3%. Sample: peripheral blood. The receptor set was obtained from a woman younger than 45 with COVID-19, enrolled during active disease.

V is TRBV25-1 and J is TRBJ2-5, with TRBD2 matching over 13 bases. After removal of 5 bases from V and 3 bases from J, the junction contained 6 bases not matched to a gene. The germline gives CDR1 MGHDK, CDR2 SYGVNS. This CDR3 has 16 residues. The CDR3, as DNA: TGTGCCAGCAGTACCGGGACTAGCGGGACCAAAGAGACCCAGTACTTC. Translation gives CASSTGTSGTKETQYF.

This clone was seen once. This sequence joins TRBV15 and TRBJ1-4, with a possible D match to TRBD1 (6 bases). The CDR3 has 15 residues. Trimming removed 0 bases at V and 6 bases at J, with 11 bases between. Germline V gene data show CDR1 as LNHNV and CDR2 as YYDKDF (reference sequence). The CDR3 DNA sequence: TGTGCCACCAGCAGAGATTCAGGGGTCGATGAAAAACTGTTTTTT. This translates into CATSRDSGVDEKLFF.

The V call is TRBV12-5, the J call TRBJ2-6, with TRBD1 identical over 8 bases. CDR3 length equals 18 residues. V gave up 5 bases and J gave up 1 base; unmatched junction bases: 10. The germline gives CDR1 LGHNT, CDR2 FRNRAP. The CDR3 spells CASGGSTGVISGANVLTF. The CDR3 nucleotides are TGTGCTAGTGGTGGGTCGACAGGGGTAATATCTGGGGCCAACGTCCTGACTTTC. The variable domain in full, completed from reference TRBV12-5 and TRBJ2-6, reads DARVTQTPRHKVTEMGQEVTMRCQPILGHNTVFWYRQTMMQGLELLAYFRNRAPLDDSGMPKDRFSAEMPDATLATLKIQPSEPRDSAVYFCASGGSTGVISGANVLTFGAGSRLTVL.

This clone was recorded a few times. The chain uses TRBV18 and TRBJ2-2; 9 nucleotides line up with TRBD1. V dropped 3 bases and J dropped 7; count of bases not matched to a gene: 9. This CDR3 has 16 amino acids. CDR1 and CDR2 from the germline V gene are KGHSH and LQKENI. The DNA for the CDR3 is TGTGCCAGCTCACCGAACCGGGACAGGGTAATCGGGGAGCTGTTTTTT. It specifies CASSPNRDRVIGELFF.

Here the CDR3 DNA reads TGTGCCAGCAGTCGACTAGCGGGAGGCACAGATACGCAGTATTTT. It translates to CASSRLAGGTDTQYF. This chain uses TRBV6-5 with TRBJ2-3, with 12 positions matching TRBD2. The CDR3 runs to 15 residues. J lost 1 base, V lost 5 bases, and 1 base had no gene match. Germline V CDR1 and CDR2: MNHEY, SVGAGI.

The chain uses TRBV2 and TRBJ1-2; TRBD1 matches at 7 bases. The CDR3 runs 14 residues. The germline V gene has CDR1 SNHLY and CDR2 FYNNEI. V lost 6 bases to trimming and J lost 3 bases; unmatched junction nucleotides: 7. CDR3 in amino acids: CASSPDRYHYGYTF. DNA for the CDR3: TGTGCCAGCAGCCCGGACAGGTATCACTATGGCTACACCTTC.

This sequence joins TRBV3-1 (or the pseudogene TRBV3-2) and TRBJ2-3, with 12 nucleotides matching TRBD2. V shed 4 bases and J 6 bases; nucleotides not matched to a gene: 5. From germline, CDR1 is LGHDT and CDR2 YNNKEL (reference sequence). This CDR3 contains 15 residues. CDR3 protein: CASSLGLAGTDTQYF. DNA of the CDR3: TGTGCCAGCAGCCTTGGACTAGCGGGGACGGATACGCAGTATTTT.

This clone was picked up a small number of times. J is TRBJ2-7 and V is TRBV10-1; D gene uncertain. The germline V gene encodes CDR1 WNHNN and CDR2 SYGVQD (reference sequence). This CDR3 contains 14 residues. V dropped 3 bases and J dropped 6 bases, with 15 bases sitting between them. CDR3 loop: CASSDSWQASEQYF. The DNA for the CDR3 is TGCGCCAGCAGTGACAGTTGGCAGGCCTCCGAGCAGTACTTC.

V gene TRBV11-3 combines with J gene TRBJ2-7; unclear D gene. CDR1 and CDR2 from the germline V gene are SGHNT and YENEEA. V gave up 5 bases and J gave up 4 bases, with 9 bases separating them. The CDR3 is made up of 12 amino acids. This CDR3 is CASSTDGYEQYV. The CDR3 nucleotides are TGTGCCAGCAGCACTGACGGGTACGAGCAGTACGTC.

This chain uses TRBV30 with TRBJ2-3; 10 bases map to TRBD2. Germline V CDR1 and CDR2: GTSNPN, SVGIG (reference sequence). The CDR3 sequence is 14 residues long. V lost 3 bases to trimming and J lost 8 bases; unmatched junction nucleotides: 8. This CDR3 reads CAWRVAGGPGTQYF. The CDR3 DNA is TGTGCCTGGAGGGTAGCGGGAGGCCCAGGTACGCAGTATTTT. Supplemented by reference TRBV30 and TRBJ2-3, the full variable domain reads SQTIHQWPATLVQPVGSPLSLECTVEGTSNPNLYWYRQAAGRGLQLLFYSVGIGQISSEVPQNLSASRPQDRQFILSSKKLLLSDSGFYLCAWRVAGGPGTQYFGPGTRLTVL.

This chain connects TRBV27 to TRBJ2-7; 8 bases are shared with TRBD1. Per germline, CDR1 MNHEY and CDR2 SMNVEV (reference sequence). V was pared by 2 bases and J by 0 bases, with 9 bases of the junction left unmatched. The length of the CDR3 is 17 residues. The DNA of the CDR3 is TGTGCCAGCAGTTTAGCCGGGACAGGATATGGCTCCTACGAGCAGTACTTC. It is translated as CASSLAGTGYGSYEQYF.

The rearrangement links TRBV19 to TRBJ2-6, with D tentatively TRBD1 (6 bases). The V gene lost 3 bases and the J gene lost 3 bases, with 15 bases spanning the gap. Germline CDR1 LNHDA, CDR2 SQIVND (reference sequence). The CDR3 runs 17 residues. DNA of the CDR3: TGTGCCAGTAGTATTTCGGCACAGGGCGTTGGGGCCAACGTCCTGACTTTC. This encodes CASSISAQGVGANVLTF.

This clone has more than one count but fewer than ten. This chain uses TRBV28 with TRBJ1-4, with D perhaps matching TRBD1 (5 bases). The ends were cut back, 1 base at V and 7 bases at J, with 13 bases in the middle. CDR1 and CDR2 (germline): MDHEN, SYDVKM. This CDR3 has 15 residues. This CDR3 is CASSLSQGSFEKLFF. Here the CDR3 DNA reads TGTGCCAGCAGTTTATCCCAGGGTTCTTTTGAAAAACTGTTTTTT.

V is TRBV29-1 and J is TRBJ1-1; TRBD1 is a possible D gene (5 bases). This CDR3 contains 11 residues. V shed 5 bases and J shed 5 bases, with 9 bases lying between them. Germline CDR1 reads SQVTM; CDR2 reads ANQGSEA. CDR3: CSVTGATEAFF. The CDR3 DNA reads TGCAGCGTTACAGGAGCTACTGAAGCTTTCTTT.

In DNA, the CDR3 is TGTGCCAGCAGTTATGGGACTAGCGTGGGCACCGGGGAGCTGTTTTTT. This sequence encodes CASSYGTSVGTGELFF. V gene TRBV6-5 combines with J gene TRBJ2-2; 10 nucleotides agree with TRBD2. The CDR3 spans 16 residues. V lost 3 bases and J lost 4; bases outside the gene matches: 5. Germline lookup yields CDR1 MNHEY and CDR2 SVGAGI.

The chain is built from TRBV18 and TRBJ2-7, with D possibly being TRBD2 (5 bases). Trimming took off 6 bases at V and 5 bases at J, with 26 bases between the two ends. Germline CDR1 KGHSH, CDR2 LQKENI. The CDR3 runs 17 residues. CDR3 in amino acids: CASSYQQDRTRRDEQYV. The CDR3, as DNA: TGTGCCAGCTCGTATCAACAAGATCGGACTCGAAGAGACGAGCAGTACGTC.

The CDR3 sequence: CASRVGQSYGYTF. The CDR3 DNA is TGTGCCAGCAGGGTCGGACAAAGCTATGGCTACACCTTC. This chain connects TRBV28 to TRBJ1-2, with a weak D call TRBD1 (5 bases). CDR1 MDHEN and CDR2 SYDVKM come from the germline V gene. The CDR3 totals 13 residues. V lost 6 bases and J 4 bases, leaving 12 bases between the germline ends.

This chain's CDR3 is CASSFRWTANTGELFF. CDR3 in DNA: TGTGCCAGCAGCTTCCGTTGGACAGCGAACACCGGGGAGCTGTTTTTT. This rearrangement joins TRBV5-6 to TRBJ2-2; TRBD1 might be the D (6 bases). The V end lost 2 bases, the J end lost 0 bases, and 11 bases lay between the germline ends. The length of the CDR3 is 16 residues. Germline CDR1 reads SGHDT; CDR2 reads YYEEEE.

In its sample, this clone was seen once. The chain combines TRBV2 with TRBJ2-7; D is possibly TRBD1 (5 bases). V dropped 3 bases and J dropped 3 bases, with 12 bases sitting between them. The CDR3 loop spans 14 amino acids. Germline CDR1 is SNHLY and CDR2 is FYNNEI. The CDR3: CASSDRKGHYEQYV. CDR3 coding DNA: TGTGCCAGCAGTGATAGAAAGGGGCACTACGAGCAGTACGTC.

The chain employs TRBV6-2 or TRBV6-3 and TRBJ1-5, with no clear D. CDR1 is MNHEY, CDR2 SVGEGT, per germline. CDR3 length: 16 amino acids. V shed 2 bases and J shed 5 bases, with 16 bases lying between them. CDR3: CASSYTTPRPDQPQHF. CDR3 nucleotide sequence: TGTGCCAGCAGTTACACGACCCCCAGGCCCGATCAGCCCCAGCATTTT.

The J gene is TRBJ1-2, the V gene TRBV7-2; 11 bases agree with TRBD1. The CDR3 spans 18 residues. Per germline, CDR1 SGHTA and CDR2 FQGNSA. The J segment lost 7 bases and the V segment lost 1 base, leaving 14 bases of the junction unmatched. CDR3 region: CASSLVFLGQGAMVGYTF. The CDR3 DNA sequence: TGTGCCAGCAGCTTAGTTTTTTTAGGACAGGGGGCAATGGTTGGCTACACCTTC.

This chain links TRBV4-1 with TRBJ2-1; 10 positions agree with TRBD2. Germline V gene sequence: CDR1 MGHRA, CDR2 YSYEKL. The CDR3 is 17 residues long. J lost 8 bases, V lost 0 bases, and 10 bases had no gene match. The CDR3 loop reads CASSQEVGLAGAYEQFF. The CDR3 coding sequence is TGCGCCAGCAGCCAAGAAGTTGGTCTAGCGGGAGCTTATGAGCAGTTCTTC.

This clone was observed once. In the same sample, other DNA sequences code for this CDR3. The chain links TRBV27 to TRBJ2-7; 7 nucleotides agree with TRBD2. In germline, CDR1 is MNHEY, CDR2 SMNVEV (reference sequence). Trimming removed 3 bases from V and 1 base from J; junction bases left unmatched: 0. The CDR3 totals 13 residues. CDR3 protein: CASSFGGSYEQYF. Here the CDR3 DNA reads TGTGCCAGCAGTTTCGGGGGGTCCTACGAGCAGTACTTC.

This sequence joins TRBV18 and TRBJ2-7; 10 bases match TRBD1. Germline-derived CDR1 and CDR2 are KGHSH and LQKENI. The CDR3 has 15 residues. V lost 3 bases and J lost 4; bases outside the gene matches: 6. CDR3 sequence reads: CASSPPTGGRYEQYF. The CDR3 bases are TGTGCCAGCTCACCGCCGACAGGGGGCCGTTACGAGCAGTACTTC.

This chain joins TRBV28 and TRBJ1-5, with TRBD1 matching over 8 bases. In germline, CDR1 is MDHEN, CDR2 SYDVKM. The CDR3 is 13 residues long. Germline trimming cut 5 bases from V and 5 bases from J; bases unmatched to any gene: 2. CDR3: CASSRDRHQPQHF. CDR3 bases: TGTGCCAGCAGTAGGGACAGGCATCAGCCCCAGCATTTT. The variable domain in full, with the rest retrieved from reference TRBV28 and TRBJ1-5, is DVKVTQSSRYLVKRTGEKVFLECVQDMDHENMFWYRQDPGLGLRLIYFSYDVKMKEKGDIPEGYSVSREKKERFSLILESASTNQTSMYLCASSRDRHQPQHFGDGTRLSIL.

The rearrangement uses TRBV6-2 or TRBV6-3 and TRBJ2-7; a possible D gene is TRBD2 (5 bases). This CDR3 spans 17 amino acids. Germline CDR1 and CDR2: MNHEY and SVGEGT. V shed 0 bases and J shed 4 bases, with 19 bases lying between them. Written as DNA, the CDR3 is TGTGCCAGCAGTTACTCCCGGGCCCTAGCTTCTCCGTACGAGCAGTACGTC. This gives the protein CASSYSRALASPYEQYV.

This chain connects TRBV6-5 to TRBJ2-2; a weak D match, TRBD2 (6 bases). Germline V gives CDR1 MNHEY, CDR2 SVGAGI. V lost 2 bases to trimming and J lost 6 bases, with 16 bases between them. The CDR3 length is 16 residues. The CDR3 nucleotides are TGTGCCAGCAGTTACACTAGCAGGGCTAAGTCCGGGGAGCTGTTTTTT. Translation: CASSYTSRAKSGELFF.

V and J are TRBV5-1 and TRBJ1-1; TRBD1 is a possible D gene (5 bases). Germline V CDR1 and CDR2: SGHRS, YFSETQ. With 5 bases removed from V and 0 bases from J, the gap between germline ends came to 14 bases. The CDR3 has 15 residues. The CDR3 region is CASRNGGPLNTEAFF. In DNA form, the CDR3 reads TGCGCCAGCAGGAACGGGGGACCCTTGAACACTGAAGCTTTCTTT.

For this clone: At one end, the junction sequence differs from germline, possibly due to a read error. This chain uses TRBV19 with TRBJ1-5; D might be TRBD1 (5 bases). This CDR3 has 13 amino acids. The germline CDR1 and CDR2 sequences are LNHDA and SQIVND (reference sequence). The CDR3 region is CASSIVGGQAQHF. DNA of the CDR3: TGTGCCAGTAGTATCGTCGGGGGTCAGGCCCAGCATTTT.

Of note for this clone: The junction departs from the called germline gene at one end, perhaps through a read error. V usage is TRBV7-7 and J usage is TRBJ2-5; 12 nucleotides line up with TRBD2. The CDR3 is made up of 16 amino acids. Germline assignment: CDR1 SSHAT and CDR2 FNYEAQ (reference sequence). CDR3 nucleotide sequence: TGTGCTAGCAGCCAGCTGCTAGCGGGGGGGCCGCAGACCCAGTACTTC. It yields the protein CASSQLLAGGPQTQYF.